These 16 T cell receptor beta chains came from one sample sequenced in a study of shared clonotypes between healthy human individuals. CD45RO-negative CD8 cells positively selected for CCR7 made up the naive population, which excluded terminally differentiated effector memory CD45RA+ cells. The repertoire was sequenced with immunoSEQ multiplex PCR; TCRdb's copy has only in-frame clones and lacks some. This sample has millions of clones, with just over 90% found just once. The specimen sequenced was naive CD8+ T cells from PBMCs. The receptor source for this set is a man between 18 and 35 years old in good health. Some clones in this sample may be carry-over from other donors' samples.

The chain is built from TRBV2 and TRBJ2-3, with D perhaps TRBD1 (6 bases). Per the germline V gene, CDR1 is SNHLY and CDR2 is FYNNEI. This CDR3 is built from 13 residues. The ends were cut back, 8 bases at V and 4 bases at J, with 13 bases in the middle. The chain's CDR3 is CASQNRAADTQYF. For the CDR3, the DNA is TGTGCCAGCCAGAACAGGGCGGCAGATACGCAGTATTTT.

The V gene is TRBV5-6, the J gene TRBJ2-7; 9 bases line up with TRBD2. The CDR3 extends over 14 amino acids. After removal of 3 bases from V and 8 bases from J, the junction contained 9 bases not matched to a gene. Germline CDR1 SGHDT, CDR2 YYEEEE. The CDR3 protein is CASSSLAGAPQQYF. Here the CDR3 DNA reads TGTGCCAGCAGCTCTTTAGCGGGAGCGCCTCAGCAGTACTTC.

The V gene is TRBV6-5, the J gene TRBJ2-1; D is perhaps TRBD1 (6 bases). In germline, CDR1 is MNHEY, CDR2 SVGAGI. The CDR3 covers 15 residues. The V end was cut by 4 bases, the J end by 4 bases, with 14 bases between. DNA of the CDR3: TGTGCCAGCAGTTTCCGACCTGACAGGTACAATGAGCAGTTCTTC. Translation gives CASSFRPDRYNEQFF.

The chain employs TRBV20-1 and TRBJ2-1; D uncertain. The CDR3 loop spans 11 amino acids. Germline V gives CDR1 DFQATT, CDR2 SNEGSKA (reference sequence). V was clipped by 5 bases and J by 0 bases, with 2 bases between them. CDR3 DNA sequence: TGCAGTGCTGACTCCTACAATGAGCAGTTCTTC. It yields the protein CSADSYNEQFF.

The gene calls are TRBV10-1 and TRBJ1-3; TRBD1 might be the D (6 bases). The CDR3 consists of 14 residues. Between the trimmed V and J ends, which lost 4 bases and 4 bases, there was a span of 11 bases. Per germline, CDR1 WNHNN and CDR2 SYGVQD (reference sequence). The CDR3 nucleotides read TGCGCCAGCAGTGCCGGGGGGCCCGGAAACACCATATATTTT. It codes for CASSAGGPGNTIYF.

Notes on this clone: A much larger clone differs by one base, so this may be a read error. Within the sample, other DNA sequences also encode this same CDR3. This chain uses TRBV5-4 with TRBJ2-7, with no clear D. V gave up 3 bases and J gave up 2 bases, with 3 bases separating them. Germline assignment: CDR1 SGHNT and CDR2 YYREEE (reference sequence). CDR3 length equals 11 residues. As DNA, the CDR3 is TGTGCCAGCAGCTCCGCCTACGAGCAGTACTTC. Translating gives CASSSAYEQYF.

The chain joins TRBV10-3 to TRBJ1-1; tentatively, D is TRBD1 (6 bases). The CDR3 sequence is 12 residues long. V was pared by 6 bases and J by 5 bases, with 10 bases between. Germline CDR1 is ENHRY and CDR2 is SYGVKD. The CDR3 is CAIRETGTEAFF. The CDR3 nucleotides read TGTGCCATCAGAGAAACAGGGACTGAAGCTTTCTTT.

With respect to this clone: One end of the junction varies from germline; a read error may be responsible. The DNA of the CDR3 is TGTGCCAGCTCACCAGACAGGGGGAACGACAATGGGCAGTTCTTC. Translated, it gives CASSPDRGNDNGQFF. The chain recombines TRBV18 with TRBJ2-1, with TRBD1 matching over 9 bases. CDR1 KGHSH and CDR2 LQKENI come from the germline V gene. The CDR3 has 15 residues. The complete variable domain, with remaining parts taken from reference TRBV18 and TRBJ2-1, reads NAGVMQNPRHLVRRRGQEARLRCSPMKGHSHVYWYRQLPEEGLKFMVYLQKENIIDESGMPKERFSAEFPKEGPSILRIQQVVRGDSAAYFCASSPDRGNDNGQFFGPGTRLTVL.

The genes are TRBV27 and TRBJ2-5, with a possible D match to TRBD2 (5 bases). Germline assignment: CDR1 MNHEY and CDR2 SMNVEV (reference sequence). CDR3 size: 14 residues. Trimming took 3 bases from V and 7 from J, leaving 15 bases between them. The CDR3 DNA is TGTGCCAGCAGTTTCTCGCCCGGCGGAGGGACCCAGTACTTC. Translation gives CASSFSPGGGTQYF.

The chain joins TRBV7-8 to TRBJ2-1; TRBD2 aligns across 7 bases. J gave up 0 bases and V 1 base, and 6 bases lay outside the gene matches. Germline values: CDR1 SGHVS, CDR2 FQNEAQ. The CDR3 runs to 17 residues. The CDR3 spells CASSLVSSGSSYNEQFF. The DNA for the CDR3 is TGTGCCAGCAGCTTAGTCTCTAGCGGCAGCTCCTACAATGAGCAGTTCTTC.

Note on this clone: The sample has other DNA sequences that encode this CDR3 too. The gene calls are TRBV11-2 and TRBJ2-7, with D possibly matching TRBD2 (6 bases). V dropped 3 bases and J dropped 1 base, with 7 bases sitting between them. The CDR3 extends over 13 amino acids. Germline V gene data show CDR1 as SGHAT and CDR2 as FQNNGV. CDR3: CASSLRDSYEQYF. The CDR3 DNA follows: TGTGCCAGCAGCTTGCGGGATTCCTACGAGCAGTACTTC.

The V and J genes are TRBV5-5 and TRBJ2-1; no firm D call. With 2 bases removed from V and 7 bases from J, the gap between germline ends came to 7 bases. This CDR3 has 12 residues. CDR1 SGHKS and CDR2 YYEKEE come from the germline V gene (reference sequence). CDR3 nucleotides: TGTGCCAGCAGCTTCCTACCGAATGAGCAGTTCTTC. Translated: CASSFLPNEQFF.

This chain joins TRBV6-5 and TRBJ2-7; D ambiguous. The germline V and J ends were trimmed by 0 bases and 0 bases, with 9 bases remaining between them. Germline V gene data show CDR1 as MNHEY and CDR2 as SVGAGI. This CDR3 is 15 amino acids long. The CDR3 loop reads CASSYSVRSSYEQYF. In DNA form, the CDR3 reads TGTGCCAGCAGTTACTCGGTCCGTAGCTCCTACGAGCAGTACTTC.

The rearrangement links TRBV5-1 to TRBJ2-3, with D possibly matching TRBD2 (6 bases). Germline loops: CDR1 SGHRS, CDR2 YFSETQ. The CDR3 consists of 13 residues. V lost 7 bases, J lost 3 bases, and 12 bases lay in between. Here the CDR3 DNA reads TGCGCCAGCGGAGGGGATTATACAGATACGCAGTATTTT. Its translation is CASGGDYTDTQYF.

This chain connects TRBV25-1 to TRBJ2-7, with TRBD2 identical over 9 bases. The J segment lost 5 bases and the V segment lost 2 bases, leaving 4 bases of the junction unmatched. The CDR3 loop spans 14 amino acids. Per the germline V gene, CDR1 is MGHDK and CDR2 is SYGVNS. The CDR3 region has the DNA TGTGCCAGCAGTGAAACGGTAGCGGGAGACGAGCAGTACTTC. This gives the protein CASSETVAGDEQYF.

J is TRBJ1-1 and V is TRBV5-1; D remains ambiguous. The CDR3 covers 15 residues. CDR1 and CDR2 (germline): SGHRS, YFSETQ. Trimming took 0 bases from V and 3 from J, leaving 12 bases between them. The DNA for the CDR3 is TGCGCCAGCAGCTTGGCAGTGGGGTTGCACACTGAAGCTTTCTTT. Its protein is CASSLAVGLHTEAFF.